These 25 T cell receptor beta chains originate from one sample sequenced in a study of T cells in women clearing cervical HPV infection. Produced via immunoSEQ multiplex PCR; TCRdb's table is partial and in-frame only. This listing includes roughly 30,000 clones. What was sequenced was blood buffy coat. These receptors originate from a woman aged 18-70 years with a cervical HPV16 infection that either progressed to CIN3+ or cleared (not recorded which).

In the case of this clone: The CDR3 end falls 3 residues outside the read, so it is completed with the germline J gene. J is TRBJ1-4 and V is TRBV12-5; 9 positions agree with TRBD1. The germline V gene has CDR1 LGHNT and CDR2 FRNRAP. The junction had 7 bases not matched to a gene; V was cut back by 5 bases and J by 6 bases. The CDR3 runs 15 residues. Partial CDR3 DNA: TGTGCTAGTGGTCCAGGACAGGGGTATTATGAAAAA. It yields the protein CASGPGQGYYEK. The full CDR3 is CASGPGQGYYEKLFF.

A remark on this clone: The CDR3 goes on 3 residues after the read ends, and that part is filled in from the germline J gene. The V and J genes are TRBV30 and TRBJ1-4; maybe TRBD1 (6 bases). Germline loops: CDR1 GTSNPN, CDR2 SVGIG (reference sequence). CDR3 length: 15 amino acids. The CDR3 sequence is CAWSVPGHARSPLFF. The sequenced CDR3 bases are TGTGCCTGGAGTGTCCCGGGACACGCGAGGTCACCA.

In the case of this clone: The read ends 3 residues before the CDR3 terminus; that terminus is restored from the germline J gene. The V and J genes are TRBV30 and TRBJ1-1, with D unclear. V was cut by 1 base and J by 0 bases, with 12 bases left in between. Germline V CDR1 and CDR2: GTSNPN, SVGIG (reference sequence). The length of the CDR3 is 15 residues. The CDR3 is CAWSDPQLMNTEAFF. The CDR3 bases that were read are TGTGCCTGGAGTGACCCCCAGTTAATGAACACTGAA. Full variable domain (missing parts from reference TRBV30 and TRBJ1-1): SQTIHQWPATLVQPVGSPLSLECTVEGTSNPNLYWYRQAAGRGLQLLFYSVGIGQISSEVPQNLSASRPQDRQFILSSKKLLLSDSGFYLCAWSDPQLMNTEAFFGQGTRLTVV.

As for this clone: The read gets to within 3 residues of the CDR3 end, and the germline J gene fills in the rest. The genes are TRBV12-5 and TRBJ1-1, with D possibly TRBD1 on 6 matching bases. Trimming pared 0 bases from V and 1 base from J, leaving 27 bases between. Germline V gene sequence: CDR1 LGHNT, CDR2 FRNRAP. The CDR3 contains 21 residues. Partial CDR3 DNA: TGTGCTAGTGGTTTGGTACCCCGGTGGACACGGGACAAGCAGGGGAACACTGAA. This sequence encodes CASGLVPRWTRDKQGNTE. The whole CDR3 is CASGLVPRWTRDKQGNTEAFF. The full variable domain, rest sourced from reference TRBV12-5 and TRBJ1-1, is DARVTQTPRHKVTEMGQEVTMRCQPILGHNTVFWYRQTMMQGLELLAYFRNRAPLDDSGMPKDRFSAEMPDATLATLKIQPSEPRDSAVYFCASGLVPRWTRDKQGNTEAFFGQGTRLTVV.

This CDR3 is CASSLGDSGYEQYF. CDR3 bases read: TGTGCCAGCAGCCTGGGGGACAGTGGGTACGAG. The rearrangement uses TRBV5-6 and TRBJ2-7; 7 nucleotides match TRBD1. The CDR3 end lies 3 residues beyond the end of the read and is filled in from the germline J gene. This CDR3 is 14 amino acids long. Trimming removed 4 bases from V and 4 bases from J; junction bases left unmatched: 8. Germline-derived CDR1 and CDR2 are SGHDT and YYEEEE.

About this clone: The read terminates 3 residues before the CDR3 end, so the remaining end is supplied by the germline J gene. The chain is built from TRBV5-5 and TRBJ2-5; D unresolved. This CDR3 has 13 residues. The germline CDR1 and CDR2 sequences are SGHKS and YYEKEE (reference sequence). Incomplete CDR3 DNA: TGTGCCAGCAGCTTCCCGAACACAGATACC. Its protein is CASSFPNTDT. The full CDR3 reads CASSFPNTDTQYF.

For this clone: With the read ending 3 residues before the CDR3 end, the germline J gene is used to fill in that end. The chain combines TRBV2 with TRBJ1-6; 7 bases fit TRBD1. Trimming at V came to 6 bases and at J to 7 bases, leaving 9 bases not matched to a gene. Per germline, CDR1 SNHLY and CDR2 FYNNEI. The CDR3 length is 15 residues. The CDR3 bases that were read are TGTGCCAGCAGCCCGACAGGGATTCGGAATTCACCC. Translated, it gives CASSPTGIRNSP. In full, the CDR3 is CASSPTGIRNSPLHF.

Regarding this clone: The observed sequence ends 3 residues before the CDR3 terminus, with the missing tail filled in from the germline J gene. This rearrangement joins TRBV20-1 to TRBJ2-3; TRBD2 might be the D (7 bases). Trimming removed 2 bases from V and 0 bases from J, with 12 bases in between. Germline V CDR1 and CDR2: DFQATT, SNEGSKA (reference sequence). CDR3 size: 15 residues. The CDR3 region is CSARRGGGSTDTQYF. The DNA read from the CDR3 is TGCAGTGCTAGACGCGGCGGGGGCAGCACAGATACG.

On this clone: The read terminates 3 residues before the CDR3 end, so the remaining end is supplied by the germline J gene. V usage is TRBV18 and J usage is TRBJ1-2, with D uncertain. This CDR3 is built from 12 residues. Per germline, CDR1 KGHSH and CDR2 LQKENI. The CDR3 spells CASSSPGESYTF. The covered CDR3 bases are TGTGCCAGCTCCAGTCCGGGTGAGAGC.

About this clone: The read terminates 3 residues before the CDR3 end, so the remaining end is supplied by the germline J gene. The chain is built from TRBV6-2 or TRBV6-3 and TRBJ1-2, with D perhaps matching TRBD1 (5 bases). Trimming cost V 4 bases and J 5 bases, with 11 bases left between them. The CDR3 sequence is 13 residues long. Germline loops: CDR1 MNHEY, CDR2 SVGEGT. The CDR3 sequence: CASSLGGVYGYTF. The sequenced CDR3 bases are TGTGCCAGCAGTTTGGGGGGAGTTTATGGC.

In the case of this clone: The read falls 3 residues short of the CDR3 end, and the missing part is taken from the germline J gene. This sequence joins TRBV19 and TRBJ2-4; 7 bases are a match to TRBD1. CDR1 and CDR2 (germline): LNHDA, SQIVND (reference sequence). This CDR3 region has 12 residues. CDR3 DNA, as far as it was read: TGTGCCAATTACAGGGGTATCTATGGT. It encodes CANYRGIYG. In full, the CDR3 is CANYRGIYGQYF.

CDR3 residues: CALGTSSYEQYF. CDR3 bases read: TGTGCCCTCGGGACTAGCTCCTACGAG. The genes are TRBV10-3 and TRBJ2-7, with 8 bases matching TRBD2. The read falls 3 residues short of the CDR3 end, and the missing part is taken from the germline J gene. Germline V gene sequence: CDR1 ENHRY, CDR2 SYGVKD. Losses at the gene ends were 11 bases for V and 0 bases for J; bases not matched to a gene: 3. The CDR3 is 12 amino acids.

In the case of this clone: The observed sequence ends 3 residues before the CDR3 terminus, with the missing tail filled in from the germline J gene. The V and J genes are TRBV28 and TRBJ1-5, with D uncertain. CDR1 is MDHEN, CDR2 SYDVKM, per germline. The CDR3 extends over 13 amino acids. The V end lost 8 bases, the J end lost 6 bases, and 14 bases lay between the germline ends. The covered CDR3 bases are TGTGCCAGCGCGGAGACCGACGCTCAGCCC. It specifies CASAETDAQP. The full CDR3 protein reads CASAETDAQPQHF.

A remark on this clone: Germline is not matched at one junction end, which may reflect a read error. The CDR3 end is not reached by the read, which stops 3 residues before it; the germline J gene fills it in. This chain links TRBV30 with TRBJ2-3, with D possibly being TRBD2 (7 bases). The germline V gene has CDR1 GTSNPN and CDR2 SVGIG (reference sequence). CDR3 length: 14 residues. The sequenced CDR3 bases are TGTGCCTGGGGTGTTGGCGGGGGCCAAGAGACG. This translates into CAWGVGGGQET. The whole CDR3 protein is CAWGVGGGQETQYF.

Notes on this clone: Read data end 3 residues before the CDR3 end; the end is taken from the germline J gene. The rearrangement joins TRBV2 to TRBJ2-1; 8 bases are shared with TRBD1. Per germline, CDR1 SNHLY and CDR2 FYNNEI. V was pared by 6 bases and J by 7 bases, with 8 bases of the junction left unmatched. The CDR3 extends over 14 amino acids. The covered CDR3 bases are TGTGCCAGCAGACTCCGGACAGGGAGAAATGAG. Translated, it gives CASRLRTGRNE. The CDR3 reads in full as CASRLRTGRNEQFF.

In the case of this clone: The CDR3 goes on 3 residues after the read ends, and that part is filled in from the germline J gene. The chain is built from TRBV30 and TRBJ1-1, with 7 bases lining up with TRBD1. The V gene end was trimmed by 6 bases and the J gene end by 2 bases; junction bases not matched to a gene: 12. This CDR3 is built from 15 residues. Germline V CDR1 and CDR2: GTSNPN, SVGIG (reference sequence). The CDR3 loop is CACLRQGGGNTEAFF. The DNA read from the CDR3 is TGTGCCTGCCTAAGACAGGGCGGAGGAAACACTGAA.

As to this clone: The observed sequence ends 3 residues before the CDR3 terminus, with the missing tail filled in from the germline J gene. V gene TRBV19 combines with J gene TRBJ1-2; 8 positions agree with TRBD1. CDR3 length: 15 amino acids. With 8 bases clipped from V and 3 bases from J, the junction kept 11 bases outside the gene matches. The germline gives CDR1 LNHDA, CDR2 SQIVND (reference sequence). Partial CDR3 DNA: TGTGCCAGTCACGGCGGGGACAGGAGGGACTATGGC. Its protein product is CASHGGDRRDYG. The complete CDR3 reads CASHGGDRRDYGYTF.

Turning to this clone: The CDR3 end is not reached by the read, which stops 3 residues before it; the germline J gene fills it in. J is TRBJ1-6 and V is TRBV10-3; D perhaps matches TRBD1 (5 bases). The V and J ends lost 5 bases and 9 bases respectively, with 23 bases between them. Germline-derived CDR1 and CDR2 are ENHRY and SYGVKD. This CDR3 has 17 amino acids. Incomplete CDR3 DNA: TGTGCCATCAGTAGGCAGACAGAGGTGGGCATAGGTTCACCC. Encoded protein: CAISRQTEVGIGSP. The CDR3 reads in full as CAISRQTEVGIGSPLHF.

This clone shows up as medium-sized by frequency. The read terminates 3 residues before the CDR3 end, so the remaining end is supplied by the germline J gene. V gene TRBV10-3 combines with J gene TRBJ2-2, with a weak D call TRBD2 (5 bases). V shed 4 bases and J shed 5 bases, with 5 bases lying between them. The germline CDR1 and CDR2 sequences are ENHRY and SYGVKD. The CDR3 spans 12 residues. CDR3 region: CAISVATGELFF. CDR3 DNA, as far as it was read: TGTGCCATCAGTGTAGCGACCGGGGAG.

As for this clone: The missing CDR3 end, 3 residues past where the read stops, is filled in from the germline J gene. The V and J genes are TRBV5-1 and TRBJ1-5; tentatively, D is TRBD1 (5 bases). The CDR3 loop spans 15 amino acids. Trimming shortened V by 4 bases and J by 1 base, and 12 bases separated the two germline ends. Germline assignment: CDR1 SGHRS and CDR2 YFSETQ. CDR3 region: CASSPDGHSNQPQHF. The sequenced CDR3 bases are TGCGCCAGCAGCCCCGACGGACACAGCAATCAGCCC.

CDR3 bases read: TGCAGTGCTACAAAACCCCGGGGCGCGGGGGCAATAGGTCGTGAA. Translated, it gives CSATKPRGAGAIGRE. The full CDR3 sequence reads CSATKPRGAGAIGREAFF. The chain combines TRBV20-1 with TRBJ1-1; TRBD1 might be the D (6 bases). The sequence runs out 3 residues before the end of the CDR3; the remainder is reconstructed from the germline J gene. The CDR3 extends over 18 amino acids. Trimming took 4 bases from V and 7 from J, leaving 31 bases between them. CDR1 is DFQATT and CDR2 is SNEGSKA in the germline V gene (reference sequence).

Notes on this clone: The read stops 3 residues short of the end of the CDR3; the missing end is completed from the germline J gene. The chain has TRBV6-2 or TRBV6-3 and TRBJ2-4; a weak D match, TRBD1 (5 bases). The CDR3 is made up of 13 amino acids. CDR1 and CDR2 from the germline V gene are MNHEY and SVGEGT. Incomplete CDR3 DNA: TGTGCCAGCACCTCCTTCGGTCAGGGTGGT. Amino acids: CASTSFGQGG. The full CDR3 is CASTSFGQGGQYF.

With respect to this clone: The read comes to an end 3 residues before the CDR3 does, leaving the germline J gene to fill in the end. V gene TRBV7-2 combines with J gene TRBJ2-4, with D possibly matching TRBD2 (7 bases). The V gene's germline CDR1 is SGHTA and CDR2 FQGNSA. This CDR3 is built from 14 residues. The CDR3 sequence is CASSLATWGGGQYF. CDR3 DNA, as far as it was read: TGTGCCAGCAGCTTAGCGACGTGGGGGGGCGGT.

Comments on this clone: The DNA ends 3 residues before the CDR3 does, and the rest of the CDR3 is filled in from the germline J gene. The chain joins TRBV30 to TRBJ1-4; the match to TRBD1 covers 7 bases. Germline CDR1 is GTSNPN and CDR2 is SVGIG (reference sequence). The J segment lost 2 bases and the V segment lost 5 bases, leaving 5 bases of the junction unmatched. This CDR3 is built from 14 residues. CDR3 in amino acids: CAWGEGATNEKLFF. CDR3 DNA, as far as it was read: TGTGCCTGGGGGGAGGGGGCGACTAATGAAAAA. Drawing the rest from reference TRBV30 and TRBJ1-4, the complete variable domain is SQTIHQWPATLVQPVGSPLSLECTVEGTSNPNLYWYRQAAGRGLQLLFYSVGIGQISSEVPQNLSASRPQDRQFILSSKKLLLSDSGFYLCAWGEGATNEKLFFGSGTQLSVL.

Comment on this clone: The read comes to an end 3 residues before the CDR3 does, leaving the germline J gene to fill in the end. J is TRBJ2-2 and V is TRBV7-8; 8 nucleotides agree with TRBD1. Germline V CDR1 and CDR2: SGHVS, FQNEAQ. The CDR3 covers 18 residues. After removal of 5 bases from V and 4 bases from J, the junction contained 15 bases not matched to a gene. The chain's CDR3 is CASSPGPGQGTGTGELFF. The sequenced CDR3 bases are TGTGCCAGCAGCCCCGGACCTGGACAGGGCACGGGCACCGGGGAG.